Described below is a single T cell receptor beta chain sequence and its context. The antigen remains undetermined. The sample belongs to a study of PD-L1 blockade in urothelial cancer. For the study at large: Timepoints chosen for blood analysis were 3 weeks (second dose) and 6 weeks after treatment start. Median T cell yield per blood sample was 141,255 cells. Study-level findings and limits: In blood sampled pretreatment, TCR clonality below the median predicted better survival.

The assay was immunoSEQ multiplex PCR, and TCRdb's table has in-frame clones only and misses some. The sample consists of about 50,000 clones, around 82% of them appearing once. Time point meaning: peripheral blood 6 weeks after treatment start. Each patient contributed between 1 and 8 total time points of blood mononuclear cells, pretreatment and during treatment. The material was PBMCs, obtained around atezolizumab (anti-PD-L1) treatment. The sequence was collected from a man between 50 and 59 years old with urothelial cancer.

CDR3 protein: CSVETGYSNQPQHF. CDR3 coding DNA: TGCAGCGTGGAGACAGGATATAGCAATCAGCCCCAGCATTTT. The V call is TRBV29-1, the J call TRBJ1-5; maybe TRBD1 (6 bases). Germline-derived CDR1 and CDR2 are SQVTM and ANQGSEA. V lost 6 bases and J lost 0, with 12 bases in between. CDR3 length: 14 residues.